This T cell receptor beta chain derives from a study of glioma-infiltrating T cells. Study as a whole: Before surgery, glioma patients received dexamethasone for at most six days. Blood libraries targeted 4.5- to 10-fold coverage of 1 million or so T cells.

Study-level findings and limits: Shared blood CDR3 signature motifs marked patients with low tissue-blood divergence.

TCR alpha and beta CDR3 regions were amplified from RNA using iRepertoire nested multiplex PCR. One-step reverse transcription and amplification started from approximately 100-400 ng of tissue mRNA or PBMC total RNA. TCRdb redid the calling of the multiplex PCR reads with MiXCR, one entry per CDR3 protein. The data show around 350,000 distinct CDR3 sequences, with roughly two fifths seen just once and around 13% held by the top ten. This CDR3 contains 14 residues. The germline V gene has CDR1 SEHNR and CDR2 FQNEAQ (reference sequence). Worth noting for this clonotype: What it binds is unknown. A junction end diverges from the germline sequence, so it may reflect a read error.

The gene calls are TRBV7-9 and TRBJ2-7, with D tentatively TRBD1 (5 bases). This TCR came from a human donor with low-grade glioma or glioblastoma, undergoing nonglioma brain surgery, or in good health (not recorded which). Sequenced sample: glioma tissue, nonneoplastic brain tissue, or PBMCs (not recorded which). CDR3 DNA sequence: TGTGCCAGCAGCTTAGGGGGCAACACCTACGGGCAGTACTTC. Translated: CASSLGGNTYGQYF.